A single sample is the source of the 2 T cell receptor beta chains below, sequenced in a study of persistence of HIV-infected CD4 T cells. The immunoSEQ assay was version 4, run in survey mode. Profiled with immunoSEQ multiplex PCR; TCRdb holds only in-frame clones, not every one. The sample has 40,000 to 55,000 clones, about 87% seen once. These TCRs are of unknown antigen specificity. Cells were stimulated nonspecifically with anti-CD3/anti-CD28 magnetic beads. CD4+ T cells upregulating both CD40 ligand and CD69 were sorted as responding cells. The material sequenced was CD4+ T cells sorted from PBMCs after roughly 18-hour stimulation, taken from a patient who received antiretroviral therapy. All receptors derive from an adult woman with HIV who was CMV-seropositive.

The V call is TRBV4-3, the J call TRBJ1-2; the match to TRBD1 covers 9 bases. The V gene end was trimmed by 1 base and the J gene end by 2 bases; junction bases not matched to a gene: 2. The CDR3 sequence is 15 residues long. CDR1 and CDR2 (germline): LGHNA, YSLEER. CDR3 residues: CASSQVGTGNYGYTF. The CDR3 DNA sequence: TGCGCCAGCAGCCAAGTCGGGACAGGGAACTATGGCTACACCTTC.

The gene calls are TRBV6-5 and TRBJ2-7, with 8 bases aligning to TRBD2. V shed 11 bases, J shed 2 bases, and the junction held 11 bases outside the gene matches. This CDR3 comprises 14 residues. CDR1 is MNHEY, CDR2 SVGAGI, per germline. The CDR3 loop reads CAVGLAGGPYEQYF. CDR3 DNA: TGTGCCGTTGGCCTAGCGGGTGGCCCCTACGAGCAGTACTTC.